A selection of T cell receptor beta chains follows, all from one sample in a study of cytomegalovirus exposure and HLA in healthy donors. Profiled with immunoSEQ multiplex PCR; TCRdb holds only in-frame clones, not every one. Of fewer than 250,000 clones listed, roughly 84% are singletons. Sequenced: PBMCs. These receptors were taken from a woman aged 25 to 39 in good health and CMV-seropositive. Both conserved end residues are part of each CDR3. D genes are given only for firm matches. Clone sizes are given selectively: once, few, many, or a class where the clone is expanded.

V gene	clone size	J gene	D gene	CDR3 protein	CDR3 DNA
TRBV6-5	once	TRBJ2-7	NA	CASSYSRALYEQYF	TGTGCCAGCAGTTACTCAAGGGCCTTATACGAGCAGTACTTC
TRBV27	NA	TRBJ1-2	NA	CASSSWLGAGDGYTF	TGTGCCAGCAGTTCCTGGTTGGGGGCAGGGGACGGCTACACCTTC
TRBV28	NA	TRBJ2-7	TRBD1	CASSDLDRGNYYEQYF	TGTGCCAGCAGTGACTTAGACAGGGGGAATTACTACGAGCAGTACTTC
TRBV4-2	NA	TRBJ2-3	TRBD2	CASSQDPRESDTQYF	TGTGCCAGCAGCCAAGATCCGCGGGAGTCTGATACGCAGTATTTT
TRBV7-9	NA	TRBJ2-7	TRBD2	CASSQGTSRNEQYF	TGTGCCAGCAGCCAAGGGACTAGTCGAAACGAGCAGTACTTC
TRBV7-7	NA	TRBJ2-1	NA	CASSLSPTYNEQFF	TGTGCTAGCAGCTTAAGCCCCACTTACAATGAGCAGTTCTTC
TRBV6-5	NA	TRBJ2-7	NA	CASSPTRGGYEQYF	TGTGCCAGCAGCCCGACTAGGGGGGGCTACGAGCAGTACTTC
TRBV4-1	NA	TRBJ2-7	TRBD2	CASSQRTSGPYEQYF	TGCGCCAGCAGCCAACGGACTAGCGGGCCCTACGAGCAGTACTTC
TRBV25-1	once	TRBJ2-7	TRBD1	CASSEAGTGRNEQYF	TGTGCCAGCAGTGAAGCGGGGACAGGGAGGAACGAGCAGTACTTC
TRBV28	NA	TRBJ1-2	TRBD1	CASSSGQGIGGYTF	TGTGCCAGCAGTTCCGGACAGGGGATCGGTGGCTACACCTTC
TRBV30	NA	TRBJ2-1	NA	CAWAGLGAESSYNEQFF	TGTGCCTGGGCTGGCTTGGGAGCGGAAAGCTCCTACAATGAGCAGTTCTTC
TRBV6-5	NA	TRBJ2-7	NA	CASLQGGEQYF	TGTGCCAGCCTCCAAGGGGGCGAGCAGTACTTC
TRBV5-1	NA	TRBJ1-2	NA	CASSITGTPRYDGYTF	TGCGCCAGCAGCATCACCGGGACCCCAAGGTACGATGGCTACACCTTC
TRBV20-1	NA	TRBJ2-7	NA	CSARPRLEQYF	TGCAGTGCTAGACCTCGCCTGGAGCAGTACTTC
TRBV18	NA	TRBJ2-5	TRBD2	CASSPGRLAGVETQYF	TGTGCCAGCTCACCTGGGCGACTAGCGGGAGTGGAGACCCAGTACTTC
TRBV11-1	NA	TRBJ2-7	NA	CASSQDRVYEQYF	TGTGCCAGCAGCCAGGACCGAGTCTACGAGCAGTACTTC
TRBV2	NA	TRBJ2-3	NA	CASSSQGTDTQYF	TGTGCCAGCAGTAGCCAGGGAACAGATACGCAGTATTTT
TRBV2	NA	TRBJ2-1	TRBD2	CASSEERWPSGRHEQFF	TGTGCCAGCAGTGAAGAGCGGTGGCCTAGCGGGAGACATGAGCAGTTCTTC
TRBV30	NA	TRBJ1-2	NA	CAWSVPPYRRQNNGYTF	TGTGCCTGGAGTGTGCCCCCTTATAGACGACAGAACAATGGCTACACCTTC
TRBV2	NA	TRBJ2-2	NA	CASSVSNTGELFF	TGTGCCAGCAGTGTTTCGAACACCGGGGAGCTGTTTTTT
TRBV4-3	NA	TRBJ2-5	TRBD1	CASSPGQGGETQYF	TGCGCCAGCAGCCCCGGACAGGGCGGGGAGACCCAGTACTTC
TRBV7-9	NA	TRBJ2-1	TRBD2	CASSLGGASGNYEQFF	TGTGCCAGCAGCTTAGGGGGGGCTAGCGGGAACTATGAGCAGTTCTTC
TRBV29-1	few	TRBJ2-1	TRBD2	CSVLAGLTYNEQFF	TGCAGCGTGCTAGCGGGACTAACCTACAATGAGCAGTTCTTC
TRBV2	NA	TRBJ2-7	NA	CASDGGLGVHEQYF	TGTGCCAGCGATGGGGGACTCGGGGTCCACGAGCAGTACTTC
TRBV5-1	NA	TRBJ2-3	TRBD2	CASSLSAGGTDTQYF	TGCGCCAGCAGCTTGTCTGCGGGAGGTACAGATACGCAGTATTTT
TRBV9	NA	TRBJ1-1	NA	CASGANREGETEAFF	TGTGCCAGCGGAGCGAACAGGGAGGGGGAGACTGAAGCTTTCTTT
TRBV29-1	NA	TRBJ2-6	NA	CSVATGYSGANVLTF	TGCAGCGTTGCAACAGGGTACTCTGGGGCCAACGTCCTGACTTTC
TRBV30	NA	TRBJ2-3	TRBD2	CAWSRGSRTDTQYF	TGTGCCTGGAGTCGCGGGAGCCGCACAGATACGCAGTATTTT
TRBV19	once	TRBJ2-7	TRBD1	CASSITLYRGEQYF	TGTGCCAGTAGTATAACCCTCTACAGGGGCGAGCAGTACTTC
TRBV30	NA	TRBJ1-1	NA	CAWIAGRVAEAFF	TGTGCCTGGATCGCGGGGAGGGTCGCTGAAGCTTTCTTT
TRBV5-1	NA	TRBJ1-1	NA	CASKDGVNTEAFF	TGCGCCAGCAAGGACGGTGTGAACACTGAAGCTTTCTTT
TRBV10-3	NA	TRBJ2-5	TRBD2	CAISVSGRGEETQYF	TGTGCCATCAGTGTTAGCGGGAGGGGGGAAGAGACCCAGTACTTC
TRBV29-1	NA	TRBJ2-7	TRBD1	CSGLQGAPYEQYF	TGCAGCGGACTACAGGGGGCCCCCTACGAGCAGTACTTC
TRBV2	NA	TRBJ1-1	TRBD1	CASSGDSTEAFF	TGTGCCAGCAGCGGGGACAGCACTGAAGCTTTCTTT
TRBV27	NA	TRBJ2-6	NA	CASSPGISGANVLTF	TGTGCCAGCAGTCCCGGAATCTCTGGGGCCAACGTCCTGACTTTC
TRBV27	NA	TRBJ2-3	TRBD2	CASTLAGGWTDTQYF	TGTGCCAGCACCTTAGCGGGAGGATGGACAGATACGCAGTATTTT
TRBV19	NA	TRBJ2-7	TRBD1	CASSIDVGDRVFSTYEQYF	TGTGCCAGTAGTATAGATGTAGGAGACAGGGTCTTTTCCACCTACGAGCAGTACTTC
TRBV6-1	NA	TRBJ1-5	TRBD1	CASRPTGEYYQPQHF	TGTGCCAGCAGACCTACAGGGGAATACTATCAGCCCCAGCATTTT
TRBV2	NA	TRBJ2-7	NA	CVSSERTEEQYF	TGTGTCAGCAGTGAACGGACAGAAGAGCAGTACTTC
TRBV11-3	NA	TRBJ1-1	NA	CASSLEIDGRSAEAFF	TGTGCCAGCAGCTTAGAAATTGACGGGAGGTCGGCTGAAGCTTTCTTT
TRBV18	NA	TRBJ2-5	TRBD1	CASSLSGTARGAQYF	TGTGCCAGCTCACTCTCCGGGACAGCCCGTGGGGCCCAGTACTTC